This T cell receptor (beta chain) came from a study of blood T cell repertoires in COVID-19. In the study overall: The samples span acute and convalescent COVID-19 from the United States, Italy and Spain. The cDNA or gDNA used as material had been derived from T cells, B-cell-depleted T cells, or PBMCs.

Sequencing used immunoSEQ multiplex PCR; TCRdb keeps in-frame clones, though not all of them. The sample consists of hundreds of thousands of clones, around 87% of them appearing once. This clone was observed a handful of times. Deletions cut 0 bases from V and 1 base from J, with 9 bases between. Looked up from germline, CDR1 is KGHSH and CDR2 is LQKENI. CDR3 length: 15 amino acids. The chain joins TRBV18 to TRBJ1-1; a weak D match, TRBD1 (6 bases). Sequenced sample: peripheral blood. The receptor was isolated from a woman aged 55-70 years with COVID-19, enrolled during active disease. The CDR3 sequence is CASSPPTGWNTEAFF. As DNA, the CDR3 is TGTGCCAGCTCACCACCTACAGGGTGGAACACTGAAGCTTTCTTT. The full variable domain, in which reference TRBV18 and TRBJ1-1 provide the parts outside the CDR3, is NAGVMQNPRHLVRRRGQEARLRCSPMKGHSHVYWYRQLPEEGLKFMVYLQKENIIDESGMPKERFSAEFPKEGPSILRIQQVVRGDSAAYFCASSPPTGWNTEAFFGQGTRLTVV.